This T cell receptor beta chain is from a study of molecular identifiers for immune sequencing clone quantification. This clonotype was recorded many times. The antigen is undetermined. Study-wide findings and caveats: In naive cells, under 1% of molecules belonged to clones above 20 RNA copies, against over 98% in effector cells. Spiked Jurkat TCR RNA equal to one cell could reportedly be picked out among some 1 million naive cells. In cases of identical TCR molecules sharing a barcode, highly expanded clone sizes could be underestimated.

Previously published methods and listed TCR primers were used for the bulk TCR libraries. TCRdb reprocessed the PCR reads via MiXCR and lists one record per CDR3 protein. The repertoire holds 460,000 or so distinct CDR3 sequences, around 23% seen once, with 0.7% to 0.9% in the top ten. This CDR3 contains 16 residues. Trimming cost V 6 bases and J 0 bases, with 16 bases left between them. The TCR sequence derives from a human donor in good health. Some libraries in this study had Jurkat cell RNA spiked in. Sequenced input: naive CD8+ T cells from blood, with Jurkat cell RNA spiked in. Indicated subset: FACS-sorted CD8+CD4-CCR7+CD45RA+ naive T cells. V and J are TRBV12-3 or TRBV12-4 and TRBJ2-3; D not resolved. The DNA of the CDR3 is TGTGCCAGCAGGCAGTCGCGGAAGGATAGCACAGATACGCAGTATTTT. Amino acid sequence: CASRQSRKDSTDTQYF.